This T cell receptor beta chain appears in the sequencing data of a study of beta chain features in type 1 diabetes. Points from the study as a whole: Naive, central memory and regulatory TCRB repertoires appeared more similar among patients than healthy donors.

Trimming took 6 bases from V and 3 from J; bases not matched to a gene: 4. The CDR3 is 13 amino acids. The germline V gene encodes CDR1 LGHNA and CDR2 YNFKEQ. The entirety of the isolated RNA underwent reverse transcription, so expressed TCRB transcripts were sequenced. Sequencing used immunoSEQ multiplex PCR; TCRdb keeps in-frame clones, though not all of them. This table has some 300,000 clones, about 7.8% appearing once. Worth noting for this clone: What it recognizes is unknown.

Each of the CD4+ naive, central memory, regulatory and stem cell-like memory populations was sorted via CD45RO/CCR7/CD25/CD127/CD95/CD27. Sorting gave populations that all exceeded 95% purity. This receptor was taken from a woman aged 18 to 35 in good health. The genes are TRBV4-2 and TRBJ1-2, with TRBD1 matching over 7 bases. The sequencing input was central memory CD4+ T cells from blood. CDR3 residues: CASSPRGDYGYTF. The DNA for the CDR3 is TGTGCCAGCAGTCCCAGGGGGGACTATGGCTACACCTTC.